The rows below give T cell receptor beta chains drawn from one sample of a study of T cell responses to AZD1222 COVID-19 vaccine. Profiled with immunoSEQ multiplex PCR; TCRdb holds only in-frame clones, not every one. Found here are around 200,000 clones, 88% of them singletons; the top ten hold less than 0.55%. This sample comprised peripheral blood, obtained on day 0 of AZD1222 vaccination. The receptors come from an adult in good health. The CDR3 runs from the conserved cysteine through the conserved F or W. The order of the fields is clone size, J gene, D gene, V gene, CDR3 DNA, CDR3 protein. A D gene is named only where the DNA matches it firmly. A row's size may be missing; if present it is once, few, many or a size class.

NA	TRBJ1-2	NA	TRBV24-1	TGTGCCACCAGTGATAGACAGGTTGCTGGCTACACCTTC	CATSDRQVAGYTF
NA	TRBJ1-1	NA	TRBV2	TGTGCCAGCAGAGGGACTGAAAATCCAAACACTGAAGCTTTCTTT	CASRGTENPNTEAFF
NA	TRBJ2-5	NA	TRBV27	TGTGCCAGCAGTCCGTCGCCTGCGGAGTTCCAAGAGACCCAGTACTTC	CASSPSPAEFQETQYF
few	TRBJ1-6	TRBD1	TRBV27	TGTGCCAGCAGTTCCCTCTGGACAGGGGGCGGTTCACCCCTCCACTTT	CASSSLWTGGGSPLHF
NA	TRBJ2-7	NA	TRBV27	TGTGCCAGCAGTTTATCGGACAGCTACGAGCAGTACTTC	CASSLSDSYEQYF
few	TRBJ1-1	NA	TRBV28	TGTGCCAGCAGTTTATTGGGGACAAAGTTCTTT	CASSLLGTKFF
NA	TRBJ1-5	NA	TRBV12-3/TRBV12-4	TGTGCCAGCAGGGGAGGGGGGCAGCCCCAGCATTTT	CASRGGGQPQHF
NA	TRBJ1-5	NA	TRBV5-1	TGCGCCAGCAGCTTGGCTGTGGATCAGCCCCAGCATTTT	CASSLAVDQPQHF
NA	TRBJ2-7	NA	TRBV5-1	TGCGCCAGCAGCTTGGTCCCCGGGATCTACGAGCAGTACTTC	CASSLVPGIYEQYF
few	TRBJ2-7	NA	TRBV9	TGTGCCAGCAGCGTAAATACGGTAGGCGAGCAGTACTTC	CASSVNTVGEQYF
NA	TRBJ2-7	TRBD2	TRBV2	TGTGCCAGCAGGGGTGGCGGCGGGGGGGCGTACGTTGAGCAGTACTTC	CASRGGGGGAYVEQYF
NA	TRBJ2-7	NA	TRBV7-9	TGTGCCAGCAGCTTTGGCGAACACGAGCAGTACTTC	CASSFGEHEQYF
NA	TRBJ1-2	NA	TRBV6-2/TRBV6-3	TGTGCCAGCAGCCGTGAGGCTTTGGGCTACACCTTC	CASSREALGYTF
NA	TRBJ1-5	TRBD1	TRBV9	TGTGCCAGCAGCGCCGGACAGGGTGGCAATCAGCCCCAGCATTTT	CASSAGQGGNQPQHF
few	TRBJ1-6	NA	TRBV6-2/TRBV6-3	TGTGCCAGCAGCCCAGGGGTCTTGAATTCACCCCTCCACTTT	CASSPGVLNSPLHF
NA	TRBJ2-1	NA	TRBV7-9	TGTGCCAGCTGGGACCGGGCCTACAATGAGCAGTTCTTC	CASWDRAYNEQFF
NA	TRBJ1-5	TRBD1	TRBV14	TGTGCCAGCAGCCATATTACAGGGGGAGTCGATCAGCCCCAGCATTTT	CASSHITGGVDQPQHF
once	TRBJ2-7	NA	TRBV13	TGTGCCAGCAGCTCCACCCTCTGGGACTTTGCGGGGGAGCAGTACTTC	CASSSTLWDFAGEQYF
NA	TRBJ2-3	TRBD2	TRBV11-2	TGTGCCAGCAGCCCCGGGACTAGCGGGGGGGCTAGCACAGATACGCAGTATTTT	CASSPGTSGGASTDTQYF
NA	TRBJ1-3	TRBD1	TRBV3-1/TRBV3-2	TGTGCCAGCAGCCCGAATATGGGACAGGGAAACACCATATATTTT	CASSPNMGQGNTIYF
NA	TRBJ1-1	NA	TRBV7-3	TGTGCCAGCAGCCCCGACGGACTGAACACTGAAGCTTTCTTT	CASSPDGLNTEAFF
NA	TRBJ2-6	NA	TRBV6-5	TGTGCCAGCAGAACGAGCTCTGGGGCCAACGTCCTGACTTTC	CASRTSSGANVLTF
NA	TRBJ2-2	NA	TRBV7-9	TGTGCCAGCAGCCCCCTGGACGGGAACACCGGGGAGCTGTTTTTT	CASSPLDGNTGELFF
NA	TRBJ2-5	TRBD1	TRBV19	TGTGCCAGTAGTACAGGGGGCGCGTCTCAGACCCAGTACTTC	CASSTGGASQTQYF
NA	TRBJ1-1	NA	TRBV11-2	TGTGCCAGCAGCGCCAGACTAGAAAGGGGTGAAGCTTTCTTT	CASSARLERGEAFF
NA	TRBJ2-3	NA	TRBV28	TGTGCCAGCAGTTTGGGGGGCATTAGATTTTCAGATACGCAGTATTTT	CASSLGGIRFSDTQYF
NA	TRBJ2-2	NA	TRBV28	TGTGCCAGCACAACGCCAATAGGGGGCACCGGGGAGCTGTTTTTT	CASTTPIGGTGELFF
once	TRBJ1-5	NA	TRBV5-1	TGCGCCAGCAGCTTTGGGGGTTCTAGCAATCAGCCCCAGCATTTT	CASSFGGSSNQPQHF
NA	TRBJ2-7	TRBD2	TRBV5-1	TGCGCCAGCAGCTTGTATGGGACTAGCATGCCCTACGAGCAGTACTTC	CASSLYGTSMPYEQYF
NA	TRBJ1-3	NA	TRBV15	TGTGCCACCAGCAGTGACGGTAACACCATATATTTT	CATSSDGNTIYF
NA	TRBJ1-6	NA	TRBV21-1	TGTGCCAGCAGAAAAGACCCTGGGACAGGGGTTTCACCCCTCCACTTT	CASRKDPGTGVSPLHF
NA	TRBJ2-2	NA	TRBV6-1	TGTGCCAGCAGTGAAGCGGGGACACTACACACCGGGGAGCTGTTTTTT	CASSEAGTLHTGELFF
NA	TRBJ1-1	NA	TRBV5-1	TGCGCCAGCAGCCGCGTTCCCCGGGAGCCGGCTGGGGCTTTCTTT	CASSRVPREPAGAFF
NA	TRBJ1-5	TRBD1	TRBV27	TGTGCCAGCAGTCGAGGACAGGGAGTCGGTCAGCCCCAGCATTTT	CASSRGQGVGQPQHF
few	TRBJ1-1	NA	TRBV19	TGTGCCAGTAGCCCTACGGGACGGACGAACACTGAAGCTTTCTTT	CASSPTGRTNTEAFF
NA	TRBJ2-7	TRBD1	TRBV30	TGTGCCTGGAGTACACCTAGGACAGGGAACCACGAGCAGTACTTC	CAWSTPRTGNHEQYF
NA	TRBJ2-1	TRBD1	TRBV14	TGTGCCAGCAGTCGGACAGGGTGGAACTACAATGAGCAGTTCTTC	CASSRTGWNYNEQFF
NA	TRBJ2-1	NA	TRBV18	TGTGCCAGCTCACGGGGCCACAATGAGCAGTTCTTC	CASSRGHNEQFF
NA	TRBJ2-1	NA	TRBV19	TGTGCCAGTAGTATCGAGCTAATCAATGAGCAGTTCTTC	CASSIELINEQFF
NA	TRBJ2-2	TRBD2	TRBV7-9	TGTGCCAGCAGCTTAGGCGGCGGGAGGGCCCCCGGGGAGCTGTTTTTT	CASSLGGGRAPGELFF
once	TRBJ1-5	TRBD1	TRBV24-1	TGTGCCACCGGGACAGGGGGCCAGCCCCAGCATTTT	CATGTGGQPQHF
NA	TRBJ2-3	TRBD2	TRBV11-3	TGTGCCAGCAGCTCCGGGGGAACTAGCGCTGCAGATACGCAGTATTTT	CASSSGGTSAADTQYF
NA	TRBJ1-4	TRBD1	TRBV5-1	TGCGCCAGCAGCTTGGCAGGGACAGGCGGTGAAAAACTGTTTTTT	CASSLAGTGGEKLFF
NA	TRBJ1-1	TRBD1	TRBV19	TGTGCCAGTACTGGACAGGTGAACACTGAAGCTTTCTTT	CASTGQVNTEAFF
NA	TRBJ1-2	TRBD1	TRBV27	TGTGCCAGCAGTTTACGAGGGGGCGCCTATGGCTACACCTTC	CASSLRGGAYGYTF
NA	TRBJ2-2	TRBD2	TRBV19	TGTGCCAGTAGTATTTGGACTAGCGGGAGAGACACCGGGGAGCTGTTTTTT	CASSIWTSGRDTGELFF
NA	TRBJ2-3	NA	TRBV15	TGTGCCACCAGCAGCCCTAGCACAGATACGCAGTATTTT	CATSSPSTDTQYF
NA	TRBJ1-5	NA	TRBV30	TGTGCCTGGACCGCGAAGGGGTGGCGGCAGCCCCAGCATTTT	CAWTAKGWRQPQHF
NA	TRBJ1-1	NA	TRBV9	TGTGCCAGCAAGGCCAGGGCTAACACTGAAGCTTTCTTT	CASKARANTEAFF
NA	TRBJ2-2	NA	TRBV7-9	TGTGCCAGCAGCTTACACGTAGGGACAAGACCAAACACCGGGGAGCTGTTTTTT	CASSLHVGTRPNTGELFF
NA	TRBJ1-5	TRBD1	TRBV2	TGTGCCAGCAACCCACAGGGGACCAGCAATCAGCCCCAGCATTTT	CASNPQGTSNQPQHF
NA	TRBJ1-2	NA	TRBV7-3	TGTGCCAGCAGCTTAAATTCGAGGGACGGCTACACCTTC	CASSLNSRDGYTF
once	TRBJ1-5	TRBD1	TRBV6-5	TGTGCCAGCAGTTACGGGACAGGGGGGGGTCAGCCCCAGCATTTT	CASSYGTGGGQPQHF
NA	TRBJ1-5	NA	TRBV19	TGTGCCAGTAGTATCGGCAATCAGCCCCAGCATTTT	CASSIGNQPQHF